The 5 T cell receptor beta chains given below trace back to one sample, sequenced in a study of T cells in Graves' hyperthyroidism and ophthalmopathy. The TCR beta CDR3 regions underwent amplification using RNA transcripts as the source. When the TCR CDR3 underwent first-round RT-PCR, the HTBI primer set was used. One entry per CDR3 protein, called by TCRdb with MiXCR from the multiplex PCR reads. The profile shows hundreds of thousands of distinct CDR3 sequences, approximately 15% of them singletons. The sequencing input was blood. The receptors stem from a woman between 25 and 40 years old with Graves' hyperthyroidism.

This clonotype appeared many times. The rearrangement joins TRBV11-2 to TRBJ2-2; 14 nucleotides match TRBD2. This CDR3 contains 15 residues. V shed 5 bases, J shed 7 bases, and the junction held 3 bases outside the gene matches. CDR1 is SGHAT and CDR2 is FQNNGV in the germline V gene. The CDR3 sequence is CASSAGLAGVGELFF. The DNA for the CDR3 is TGTGCCAGCAGCGCGGGACTAGCGGGAGTCGGGGAGCTGTTTTTT.

A few counts support this clonotype. The chain employs TRBV9 and TRBJ2-7; 11 positions match TRBD2. From germline, CDR1 is SGDLS and CDR2 YYNGEE. J was trimmed by 1 base and V by 7 bases; bases with no gene match: 1. The CDR3 loop spans 13 amino acids. The CDR3 region has the DNA TGTGCCAGCGGGACTAGCGGATCCTACGAGCAGTACTTC. As protein: CASGTSGSYEQYF. Using reference TRBV9 and TRBJ2-7 for the parts outside the CDR3, the full variable domain is DSGVTQTPKHLITATGQRVTLRCSPRSGDLSVYWYQQSLDQGLQFLIQYYNGEERAKGNILERFSAQQFPDLHSELNLSSLELGDSALYFCASGTSGSYEQYFGPGTRLTVT.

This clonotype was detected many times. The chain links TRBV20-1 to TRBJ2-7; the match to TRBD1 covers 8 bases. J gave up 4 bases and V 3 bases, and 8 bases lay outside the gene matches. Germline loops: CDR1 DFQATT, CDR2 SNEGSKA (reference sequence). This CDR3 comprises 14 residues. The CDR3 spells CSARVAGGLYEQYF. As DNA, the CDR3 is TGCAGTGCTAGGGTTGCAGGGGGCTTATACGAGCAGTACTTC.

This clonotype showed up many times. The junction departs from germline at one end; a sequencing error may be responsible. V usage is TRBV18 and J usage is TRBJ1-5, with 7 bases that match TRBD1. The V gene's germline CDR1 is KGHSH and CDR2 LQKENI. The CDR3 covers 13 residues. The CDR3 spells CARSRGTDQPQHF. DNA of the CDR3: TGTGCCAGGTCACGAGGGACAGATCAGCCCCAGCATTTT.

This clonotype was recorded at least ten times. This rearrangement joins TRBV6-2 or TRBV6-3 to TRBJ2-5; 12 nucleotides line up with TRBD2. J lost 4 bases, V lost 6 bases, and 6 bases had no gene match. CDR3 length: 15 residues. CDR1 is MNHEY, CDR2 SVGEGT, per germline. The CDR3 nucleotides read TGTGCCAGCAGACCCCCGGGACTAGCGGGAGAGACCCAGTACTTC. Translation: CASRPPGLAGETQYF.